This TCR beta chain was profiled in a study of T cells after yellow fever vaccination. Only a few counts were recorded for this clonotype. Its target is unknown. General study results and limits: Booster sampling recovered most clones from primary vaccination (under 98% CD4, 88% CD8). The secondary T-cell response peaked on day 5, not day 15, but was weaker. Overlap between CD4 and CD8 compartments was detected for a small share of clonotypes.

A 5'RACE template-switching step, the method used to make TCR cDNA, added a universal primer site and UMIs. TCRdb used MiXCR to reprocess the 5' RACE reads, holding one entry per CDR3 protein. The repertoire holds under 600,000 distinct CDR3 sequences, with roughly 13% as singletons. Deletions cut 3 bases from V and 4 bases from J, with 14 bases between. CDR3 size: 14 residues. CDR1 and CDR2 from the germline V gene are SQVTM and ANQGSEA. The chain is built from TRBV29-1 and TRBJ2-3, with D perhaps matching TRBD1 (6 bases). This clonotype was sampled from a man aged 25-40 years who received the YFV17D yellow fever vaccine. Sequencing was performed on PBMCs, taken on the day of the yellow fever booster vaccination. The CDR3 sequence: CSVDLGATPDTQYF. CDR3 bases: TGCAGCGTTGATTTGGGGGCGACCCCAGATACGCAGTATTTT.